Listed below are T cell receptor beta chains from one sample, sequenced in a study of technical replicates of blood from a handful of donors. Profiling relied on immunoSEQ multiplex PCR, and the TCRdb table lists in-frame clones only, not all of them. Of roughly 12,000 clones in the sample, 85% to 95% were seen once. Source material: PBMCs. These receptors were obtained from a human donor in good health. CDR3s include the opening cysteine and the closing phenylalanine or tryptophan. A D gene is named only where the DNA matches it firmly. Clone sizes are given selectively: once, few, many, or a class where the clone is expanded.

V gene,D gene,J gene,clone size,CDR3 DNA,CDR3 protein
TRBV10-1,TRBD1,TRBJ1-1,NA,TGCGCCAGCAGTCTACAGGGGGTGGGCCGTGAAGCTTTCTTT,CASSLQGVGREAFF
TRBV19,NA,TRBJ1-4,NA,TGTGCCAGTAGTTCCGGGAGGGTAGGTGAAAAACTGTTTTTT,CASSSGRVGEKLFF
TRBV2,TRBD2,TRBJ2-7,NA,TGTGCCAGCAGGCGACTAGCGGGAGCGGACGAGCAGTACTTC,CASRRLAGADEQYF
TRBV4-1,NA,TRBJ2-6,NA,TGCGCCAGCAGCCAAGATCCTACAGGCCTCTCTGGGGCCAACGTCCTGACTTTC,CASSQDPTGLSGANVLTF
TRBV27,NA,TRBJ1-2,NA,TGTGCCAGCAAAGGGGTGCACACCTTC,CASKGVHTF
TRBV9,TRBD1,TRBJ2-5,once,TGTGCCAGCAGCGGTAGGGGGCGCAGGCAAGAGACCCAGTACTTC,CASSGRGRRQETQYF
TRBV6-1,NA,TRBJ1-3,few,TGTGCCAGCAGTGAAGGGGCCTACAGGGCCGAGCCTTGTCGTTTT,CASSEGAYRAEPCRF
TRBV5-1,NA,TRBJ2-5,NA,TGCGCCAGCACTTTTACAGGGGGGGCTAGGGAGACCCAGTACTTC,CASTFTGGARETQYF
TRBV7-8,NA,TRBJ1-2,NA,TGTGCCAGCAGCTTAGATATCGGTAGTGGCTACACCTTC,CASSLDIGSGYTF
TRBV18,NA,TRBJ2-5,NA,TGTGCCAGCTCACCCCAGGGGCAAGAGACCCAGTACTTC,CASSPQGQETQYF
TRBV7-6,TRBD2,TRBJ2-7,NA,TGTGCCAGCAGCTTAGGTTTAGCGGGAGGGGCCCACGAGCAGTACTTC,CASSLGLAGGAHEQYF
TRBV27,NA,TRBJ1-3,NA,TGTGCCAGCAGTTTTTCTCCTCCGGGGTTGGGAAACACCATATATTTT,CASSFSPPGLGNTIYF
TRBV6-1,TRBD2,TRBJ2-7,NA,TGTGCCAGCAGTTCCGGGACTAGCGGTTCCTACGAGCAGTACTTC,CASSSGTSGSYEQYF
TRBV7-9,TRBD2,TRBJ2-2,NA,TGTGCCAGCAGCCCGGGACTAGCGGGATTCACCGGGGAGCTGTTTTTT,CASSPGLAGFTGELFF
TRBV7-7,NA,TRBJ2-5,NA,TGTGCCAGCAGCCTAGGGCCGTCCCAAGAGACCCAGTACTTC,CASSLGPSQETQYF
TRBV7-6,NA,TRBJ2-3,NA,TGTGCCAGCAGCTTAGGTTCCGGGGTCACAGATACGCAGTATTTT,CASSLGSGVTDTQYF
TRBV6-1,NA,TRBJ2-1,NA,TGTGCCAGCAGTGGCAGTATTTCCTTCTCCTACAATGAGCAGTTCTTC,CASSGSISFSYNEQFF
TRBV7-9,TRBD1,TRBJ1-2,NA,TGTGCCAGCAGCTCGTCGGGACAGGAGAACTATGGCTACACCTTC,CASSSSGQENYGYTF
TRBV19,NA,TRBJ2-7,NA,TGTGCCAGTAGTATAGGAACCCCCGGGGAGCAGTACTTC,CASSIGTPGEQYF
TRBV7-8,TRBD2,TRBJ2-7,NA,TGTGCCAGCAGCTTAAGTAGGTATACGGCTAGCGGGAGAGATTGGAGCTACGAGCAGTACTTC,CASSLSRYTASGRDWSYEQYF
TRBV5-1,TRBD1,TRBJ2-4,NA,TGCGCCAGCAGCCGGACAGGGCAGGGGGGAAACATTCAGTACTTC,CASSRTGQGGNIQYF